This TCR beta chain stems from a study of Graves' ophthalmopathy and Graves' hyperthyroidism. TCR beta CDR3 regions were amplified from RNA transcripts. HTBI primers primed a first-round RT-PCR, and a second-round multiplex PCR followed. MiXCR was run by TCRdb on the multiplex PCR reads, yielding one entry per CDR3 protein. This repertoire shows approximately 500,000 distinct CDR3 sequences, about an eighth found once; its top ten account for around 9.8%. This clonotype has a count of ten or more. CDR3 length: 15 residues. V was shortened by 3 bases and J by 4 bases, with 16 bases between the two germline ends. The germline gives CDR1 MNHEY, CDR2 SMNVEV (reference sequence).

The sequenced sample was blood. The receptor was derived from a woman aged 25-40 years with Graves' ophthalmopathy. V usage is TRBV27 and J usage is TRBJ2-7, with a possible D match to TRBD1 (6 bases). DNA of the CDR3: TGTGCCAGCAGTTTGACAGGTGGGAGAGGATACGAGCAGTACTTC. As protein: CASSLTGGRGYEQYF.